Listed below are T cell receptor beta chains from one sample, sequenced in a study of brain T cells in children with intractable seizures. The protocol was immunoSEQ multiplex PCR, while the TCRdb copy is restricted to in-frame clones and leaves out a portion. The sample has roughly 80,000 clones, around 91% seen once. The sample was peripheral blood, taken at surgery. These receptors were obtained from a girl between 2 and 10 years old with Rasmussen encephalitis and intractable seizures. Both conserved end residues are part of each CDR3.

v_gene: TRBV7-9; j_gene: TRBJ1-1; CDR3aa: CASSSPFSFGTGRTEAFF
v_gene: TRBV4-2; j_gene: TRBJ2-7; CDR3aa: CASSHSLAGGPDEQYF
v_gene: TRBV6-1; j_gene: TRBJ1-2; CDR3aa: CASSEGQGVDYGYTF
v_gene: TRBV2; j_gene: TRBJ1-5; CDR3aa: CASSDGRRGYNQPQHF
v_gene: TRBV27; j_gene: TRBJ1-4; CDR3aa: CASSFAGRTNEKLFF
v_gene: TRBV15; j_gene: TRBJ2-5; CDR3aa: CATLAGDRGLSQETQYF
v_gene: TRBV6-6; j_gene: TRBJ2-3; CDR3aa: CASSSPGGTDTQYF
v_gene: TRBV28; j_gene: TRBJ1-2; CDR3aa: CASSIPDGPYGYTF
v_gene: TRBV5-4; j_gene: TRBJ2-1; CDR3aa: CASSLNLERFRDEQFF
v_gene: TRBV20-1; j_gene: TRBJ2-1; CDR3aa: CSARTGAEQFF
v_gene: TRBV6-1; j_gene: TRBJ2-3; CDR3aa: CASSEIFGTGADTQYF
v_gene: TRBV5-1; j_gene: TRBJ1-2; CDR3aa: CASSLGGNGYTF
v_gene: TRBV3-1/TRBV3-2; j_gene: TRBJ2-3; CDR3aa: CASSQGWGNTQYF
v_gene: TRBV6-6; j_gene: TRBJ1-2; CDR3aa: CASSYSGAGGYTF
v_gene: TRBV29-1; j_gene: TRBJ2-5; CDR3aa: CSVRIGETQYF
v_gene: TRBV7-9; j_gene: TRBJ1-1; CDR3aa: CASSNLRRNTEAFF
v_gene: TRBV3-1/TRBV3-2; j_gene: TRBJ2-7; CDR3aa: CASSHPRTSGSYEQYF
v_gene: TRBV7-3; j_gene: TRBJ2-3; CDR3aa: CASSLSLAGSTDTQYF
v_gene: TRBV6-5; j_gene: TRBJ1-2; CDR3aa: CASSYVTGGGYGYTF
v_gene: TRBV3-1/TRBV3-2; j_gene: TRBJ2-1; CDR3aa: CASSPGGHNEQFF
v_gene: TRBV7-3; j_gene: TRBJ2-1; CDR3aa: CASSLSSGQGAVGRYNEQFF
v_gene: TRBV7-9; j_gene: TRBJ1-2; CDR3aa: CASSFGERGTGYTF
v_gene: TRBV19; j_gene: TRBJ2-1; CDR3aa: CASSIDGGYYNEQFF
v_gene: TRBV21-1; j_gene: TRBJ2-5; CDR3aa: CASNNRDREPVQETQYF
v_gene: TRBV3-1/TRBV3-2; j_gene: TRBJ2-2; CDR3aa: CASSQGTGYTGELFF
v_gene: TRBV7-2; j_gene: TRBJ2-7; CDR3aa: CASSLVSGMMDYEQYF
v_gene: TRBV5-5; j_gene: TRBJ1-6; CDR3aa: CASRNRQGDSPLHF
v_gene: TRBV27; j_gene: TRBJ2-5; CDR3aa: CASGDIGETQYF
v_gene: TRBV2; j_gene: TRBJ1-4; CDR3aa: CASKPDTGAEKLFF
v_gene: TRBV12-5; j_gene: TRBJ1-4; CDR3aa: CASGLGDRVGEKLFF
v_gene: TRBV20-1; j_gene: TRBJ1-4; CDR3aa: CSARVGEKLFF
v_gene: TRBV5-4; j_gene: TRBJ2-2; CDR3aa: CASSLEGAGELFF
v_gene: TRBV6-5; j_gene: TRBJ1-1; CDR3aa: CASSSPGTGAHTEAFF
v_gene: TRBV12-5; j_gene: TRBJ2-1; CDR3aa: CASALAVSSYNEQFF
v_gene: TRBV27; j_gene: TRBJ2-1; CDR3aa: CASSEGLVRAEQFF
v_gene: TRBV6-5; j_gene: TRBJ2-7; CDR3aa: CASSYDSLGEQYF
v_gene: TRBV7-9; j_gene: TRBJ2-7; CDR3aa: CASRPDVGVPSSYEQYF
v_gene: TRBV27; j_gene: TRBJ2-1; CDR3aa: CASSSLADEQFF
v_gene: TRBV11-3; j_gene: TRBJ2-3; CDR3aa: CASALEGGGTDTQYF
v_gene: TRBV7-3; j_gene: TRBJ2-3; CDR3aa: CASSDNRAGTDTQYF
v_gene: TRBV2; j_gene: TRBJ1-1; CDR3aa: CASTRETGGSTEAFF